Presented here are 25 T cell receptor beta chains from one specimen sequenced in a study of technical replicates of blood from a few donors. Profiling relied on immunoSEQ multiplex PCR, and the TCRdb table lists in-frame clones only, not all of them. This table has about 82,000 clones, roughly 94% appearing once. The sample was T cells isolated from PBMCs. Receptors were obtained from a human donor in good health.

This chain uses TRBV6-6 with TRBJ1-4; 9 nucleotides align to TRBD1. Germline values: CDR1 MNHNY, CDR2 SVGAGI (reference sequence). V trimming: 0 bases; J trimming: 8 bases; junction bases outside the gene matches: 7. This CDR3 is built from 16 residues. The CDR3: CASSYSTNRGREKLFF. The CDR3 coding sequence is TGTGCCAGCAGTTACTCGACAAACAGGGGGCGAGAAAAACTGTTTTTT.

V and J are TRBV13 and TRBJ2-6, with D unresolved. This CDR3 region has 15 residues. Trimming shortened V by 2 bases and J by 4 bases, and 9 bases separated the two germline ends. Looked up from germline, CDR1 is PRHDT and CDR2 is FYEKMQ (reference sequence). The DNA for the CDR3 is TGTGCCAGCAGCTTACGAGTATCCGGGGCCAACGTCCTGACTTTC. Its translation is CASSLRVSGANVLTF.

The gene calls are TRBV9 and TRBJ2-2; D gene ambiguous. V was cut by 3 bases and J by 6 bases, with 9 bases left in between. Germline V gene lookup returns CDR1 SGDLS and CDR2 YYNGEE. The CDR3 runs to 13 residues. The CDR3, as DNA: TGTGCCAGCAGCGATTACTCCCCCGGGGAGCTGTTTTTT. Protein: CASSDYSPGELFF.

V is TRBV27 and J is TRBJ1-2; TRBD1 matches 8 bases. The V gene's germline CDR1 is MNHEY and CDR2 SMNVEV (reference sequence). CDR3 length: 13 residues. J gave up 4 bases and V 5 bases, and 3 bases lay outside the gene matches. CDR3 DNA: TGTGCCAGCAGTCCAGGGGGCTCCTATGGCTACACCTTC. Translated: CASSPGGSYGYTF.

The V gene is TRBV5-1, the J gene TRBJ2-3; 9 bases agree with TRBD2. Germline CDR1 SGHRS, CDR2 YFSETQ. The CDR3 is 16 amino acids. Germline trimming cut 5 bases from V and 2 bases from J; bases unmatched to any gene: 9. The CDR3 DNA is TGCGCCAGCAGTCTACGACTAGCGGATAACACAGATACGCAGTATTTT. This gives the protein CASSLRLADNTDTQYF.

The chain joins TRBV7-8 to TRBJ2-7; D is ambiguous. This CDR3 is built from 12 residues. CDR1 SGHVS and CDR2 FQNEAQ come from the germline V gene. V was pared by 4 bases and J by 0 bases, with 4 bases between. CDR3 region: CASSWASYEQYF. The DNA of the CDR3 is TGTGCCAGCAGCTGGGCCTCCTACGAGCAGTACTTC. The full variable domain, with the rest looked up from reference TRBV7-8 and TRBJ2-7, is GAGVSQSPRYKVAKRGQDVALRCDPISGHVSLFWYQQALGQGPEFLTYFQNEAQLDKSGLPSDRFFAERPEGSVSTLKIQRTQQEDSAVYLCASSWASYEQYFGPGTRLTVT.

This rearrangement joins TRBV4-2 to TRBJ2-1; 14 bases are shared with TRBD2. The germline V gene has CDR1 LGHNA and CDR2 YNFKEQ. Unmatched junction bases numbered 9, after V lost 3 bases and J lost 8 bases. The length of the CDR3 is 17 residues. As DNA, the CDR3 is TGTGCCAGCAGCCAGGGGATTGGGACTAGCGGGAGTTATGAGCAGTTCTTC. This encodes CASSQGIGTSGSYEQFF.

J is TRBJ1-1 and V is TRBV6-6; no clear D gene. Trimming pared 0 bases from V and 6 bases from J, leaving 11 bases between. Germline CDR1 MNHNY, CDR2 SVGAGI (reference sequence). The CDR3 contains 14 residues. CDR3: CASSYSAQVAEAFF. The CDR3 DNA follows: TGTGCCAGCAGTTACTCGGCTCAGGTCGCTGAAGCTTTCTTT.

This sequence joins TRBV5-6 and TRBJ2-5; TRBD2 agrees at 8 bases. Germline V lookup: CDR1 SGHDT, CDR2 YYEEEE. Trimming took 0 bases from V and 4 from J; bases not matched to a gene: 2. This CDR3 region has 14 residues. The CDR3 protein is CASSLGLAGETQYF. The CDR3, as DNA: TGTGCCAGCAGCTTGGGGCTAGCGGGAGAGACCCAGTACTTC.

The rearrangement links TRBV28 to TRBJ2-7; no clear D gene. The CDR3 sequence is 12 residues long. Germline V gene data show CDR1 as MDHEN and CDR2 as SYDVKM. V was clipped by 6 bases and J by 2 bases, with 8 bases between them. CDR3 protein: CASSLTPYEQYF. CDR3 bases: TGTGCCAGCAGCCTAACCCCCTACGAGCAGTACTTC. Complete variable domain (other parts from reference TRBV28 and TRBJ2-7): DVKVTQSSRYLVKRTGEKVFLECVQDMDHENMFWYRQDPGLGLRLIYFSYDVKMKEKGDIPEGYSVSREKKERFSLILESASTNQTSMYLCASSLTPYEQYFGPGTRLTVT.

The rearrangement joins TRBV7-2 to TRBJ2-7, with TRBD2 matching 8 bases. Germline trimming cut 5 bases from V and 4 bases from J; bases unmatched to any gene: 10. CDR1 is SGHTA and CDR2 is FQGNSA in the germline V gene. This CDR3 comprises 15 residues. Here the CDR3 DNA reads TGTGCCAGCAGCCCCACGGGACTAGGATTGTACGAGCAGTACTTC. It encodes CASSPTGLGLYEQYF.

This chain uses TRBV5-8 with TRBJ2-5; no firm D call. Germline V gene data show CDR1 as SGHTS and CDR2 as YDEGEE. V was pared by 0 bases and J by 3 bases, with 6 bases between. CDR3 length equals 13 residues. The CDR3 loop reads CASSLDSEETQYF. In DNA, the CDR3 is TGTGCCAGCAGCTTGGATTCGGAAGAGACCCAGTACTTC.

The CDR3 spells CASSFKTGSLGYTF. The CDR3 nucleotides read TGTGCCAGCAGCTTCAAGACAGGATCGCTGGGCTACACCTTC. This rearrangement joins TRBV5-6 to TRBJ1-2, with a tentative D call TRBD1 (6 bases). The CDR3 is 14 residues long. CDR1 and CDR2 (germline): SGHDT, YYEEEE. The V gene lost 2 bases and the J gene lost 8 bases, with 16 bases spanning the gap.

The chain links TRBV6-4 to TRBJ1-1, with a weak D call TRBD1 (6 bases). With 4 bases removed from V and 6 bases from J, the gap between germline ends came to 15 bases. CDR1 and CDR2 (germline): MRHNA, SNTAGT. CDR3 size: 14 residues. CDR3 sequence (DNA): TGTGCCAGCAGTGTAGGCCAGGGGTCTGCTGAAGCTTTCTTT. This sequence encodes CASSVGQGSAEAFF.

The V gene is TRBV14, the J gene TRBJ2-1; 10 positions agree with TRBD2. The CDR3 covers 16 residues. V dropped 2 bases and J dropped 4; count of bases not matched to a gene: 5. Germline V gene lookup returns CDR1 SGHDN and CDR2 FVKESK. The CDR3 bases are TGTGCCAGCAGCCAATGGACTAGCGGAATATACAATGAGCAGTTCTTC. Its translation: CASSQWTSGIYNEQFF.

V usage is TRBV7-2 and J usage is TRBJ1-1, with D unresolved. Germline loops: CDR1 SGHTA, CDR2 FQGNSA. This CDR3 is built from 11 residues. V was cut by 2 bases and J by 6 bases, with 4 bases left in between. CDR3 DNA sequence: TGTGCCAGCAGCTTATTCGCTGAAGCTTTCTTT. Translating gives CASSLFAEAFF.

This chain joins TRBV13 and TRBJ2-1; weak D call: TRBD2 (6 bases). Trimming pared 4 bases from V and 4 bases from J, leaving 20 bases between. CDR1 and CDR2 (germline): PRHDT, FYEKMQ (reference sequence). The CDR3 runs to 17 residues. The CDR3 region has the DNA TGTGCCAGCAGCTCCGGGCCGGGGAGGACGGTATACAATGAGCAGTTCTTC. Translating it yields CASSSGPGRTVYNEQFF.

The chain combines TRBV5-8 with TRBJ2-5; D is uncertain. Germline V gene data show CDR1 as SGHTS and CDR2 as YDEGEE. The CDR3 consists of 13 residues. The V and J ends lost 5 bases and 2 bases respectively, with 10 bases between them. CDR3 residues: CASRLGGQETQYF. The CDR3 nucleotides are TGTGCCAGCAGGTTAGGCGGACAAGAGACCCAGTACTTC.

The rearrangement links TRBV15 to TRBJ2-5; 7 positions match TRBD2. Germline CDR1 LNHNV, CDR2 YYDKDF (reference sequence). V lost 2 bases and J lost 5; bases outside the gene matches: 14. This CDR3 spans 17 amino acids. In DNA form, the CDR3 reads TGTGCCACCAGCAGATACGCTGGGGGGGGAGTGGTCGAGACCCAGTACTTC. Its protein product is CATSRYAGGGVVETQYF.

The chain carries TRBV1 and TRBJ1-4. TRBV1 is an annotated pseudogene. The CDR3 is made up of 13 amino acids. Here the CDR3 DNA reads TGCACCAGCAGCCAAGGGGGGGATGAAAAACTGTTTTTT. Encoded protein: CTSSQGGDEKLFF.

The chain is built from TRBV5-1 and TRBJ2-7, with 10 nucleotides matching TRBD2. The CDR3 has 15 amino acids. CDR1 is SGHRS and CDR2 is YFSETQ in the germline V gene. The V and J ends lost 0 bases and 3 bases, in that order; junction bases with no gene match: 3. CDR3 in DNA: TGCGCCAGCAGCTTGGTTCCTAGCGGGAGCTACGAGCAGTACTTC. Translation: CASSLVPSGSYEQYF. The entire variable domain, with the rest obtained from reference TRBV5-1 and TRBJ2-7, is as follows: KAGVTQTPRYLIKTRGQQVTLSCSPISGHRSVSWYQQTPGQGLQFLFEYFSETQRNKGNFPGRFSGRQFSNSRSEMNVSTLELGDSALYLCASSLVPSGSYEQYFGPGTRLTVT.

This clone occurred once. CDR3: CASSQGREIDEQYF. CDR3 in DNA: TGCGCCAGCAGCCAAGGAAGGGAGATTGACGAGCAGTACTTC. The V and J genes are TRBV4-3 and TRBJ2-7, with a possible D match to TRBD2 (5 bases). In germline, CDR1 is LGHNA, CDR2 YSLEER. The CDR3 length is 14 residues. V shed 1 base and J shed 5 bases, with 12 bases lying between them.

The rearrangement uses TRBV6-5 and TRBJ1-1; D may be TRBD1 (6 bases). CDR1 MNHEY and CDR2 SVGAGI come from the germline V gene. Deletions cut 5 bases from V and 0 bases from J, with 13 bases between. The CDR3 runs to 15 residues. Written as DNA, the CDR3 is TGTGCCAGCAGTACCCGACAGGCTGTGAACACTGAAGCTTTCTTT. Its protein product is CASSTRQAVNTEAFF.

In the case of this clone: In the same sample, other DNA sequences code for this CDR3. V is TRBV9 and J is TRBJ2-1, with TRBD1 identical over 9 bases. The CDR3 is 16 amino acids. CDR1 and CDR2 from the germline V gene are SGDLS and YYNGEE. The V segment lost 4 bases and the J segment 6 bases; nucleotides outside the gene matches: 11. The CDR3 bases are TGTGCCAGCAGCTCCACATCAGGGACAGGGACCAATGAGCAGTTCTTC. It translates to CASSSTSGTGTNEQFF. Based on the CDR3 plus reference TRBV9 and TRBJ2-1, the full variable domain is DSGVTQTPKHLITATGQRVTLRCSPRSGDLSVYWYQQSLDQGLQFLIQYYNGEERAKGNILERFSAQQFPDLHSELNLSSLELGDSALYFCASSSTSGTGTNEQFFGPGTRLTVL.

This clone appeared a single time. The rearrangement joins TRBV4-2 to TRBJ2-7; 12 bases agree with TRBD2. Germline loops: CDR1 LGHNA, CDR2 YNFKEQ. The CDR3 is made up of 17 amino acids. V lost 0 bases and J lost 6; bases outside the gene matches: 9. This CDR3 is CASSQEFETSGSGEQYF. The DNA of the CDR3 is TGTGCCAGCAGCCAAGAGTTTGAGACTAGCGGGAGTGGCGAGCAGTACTTC.